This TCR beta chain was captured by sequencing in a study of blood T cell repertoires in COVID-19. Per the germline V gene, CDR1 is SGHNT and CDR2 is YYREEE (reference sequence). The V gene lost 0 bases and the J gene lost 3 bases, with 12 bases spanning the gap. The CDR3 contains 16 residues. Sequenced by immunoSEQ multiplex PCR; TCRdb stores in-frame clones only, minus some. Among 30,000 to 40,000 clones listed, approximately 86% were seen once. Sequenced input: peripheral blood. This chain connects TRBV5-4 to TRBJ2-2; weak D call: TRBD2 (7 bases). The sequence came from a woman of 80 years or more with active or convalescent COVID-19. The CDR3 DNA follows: TGTGCCAGCAGCTTGGCCCGGGGGGCGGACACCGGGGAGCTGTTTTTT. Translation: CASSLARGADTGELFF.